These T cell receptor beta chains were read from a single sample in a study of T-cell reconstitution after alpha-beta-depleted transplantation in children. One entry per CDR3 protein, called by TCRdb with MiXCR from the PCR reads. The profile shows 780,000 or so distinct CDR3 sequences, less than 20% of them singletons. Sequences were derived from PBMCs, mostly from graft donor cells, sampled 360 days after TCRalphabeta/CD19-depleted stem cell transplant. The receptors come from a male patient between 5 and 17 years old who had a stem cell transplant for acute lymphoblastic leukemia, so the T cells may come from the graft donor. Both conserved end residues are part of each CDR3. The order of the fields is V gene, clone size, J gene, D gene, CDR3 DNA, CDR3 protein. A D gene is named only where the DNA matches it firmly. The size field is filled for only some rows; it gives once, few, many or a size class.

TRBV19,NA,TRBJ2-1,TRBD2,TGTGCCAGTAGTATCCCGGGACTAGCGAATGCTGAGCAGTTCTTC,CASSIPGLANAEQFF
TRBV27,many,TRBJ2-3,NA,TGTGCCAGCAGTTTACTAGCGTCCACAGATACGCAGTATTTT,CASSLLASTDTQYF
TRBV7-6,NA,TRBJ2-5,TRBD2,TGTGCCTATTGGACTAGCGGGAGGGAGACCCAGTACTTC,CAYWTSGRETQYF
TRBV20-1,few,TRBJ2-3,NA,TGCAGTGCCTATGTACCAGGGGCTAGCACAGATACGCAGTATTTT,CSAYVPGASTDTQYF
TRBV29-1,NA,TRBJ1-5,NA,TGCAGCGTTGCAGGAATCAATCAGCCCCAGCATTTT,CSVAGINQPQHF
TRBV5-1,many,TRBJ2-1,TRBD2,TGCGCCAGCAGCTTGGGTAGCGGGAGGTCCTCCTACAATGAGCAGTTCTTC,CASSLGSGRSSYNEQFF
TRBV4-1,few,TRBJ1-5,NA,TGCGCCAGCAGCCTAGGACCGGGGGGGCATCAGCCCCAGCATTTT,CASSLGPGGHQPQHF
TRBV6-1,many,TRBJ2-1,NA,TGTGCCAGCGGGCCGACTCTCTCCTACAATGAGCAGTTCTTC,CASGPTLSYNEQFF
TRBV11-2,NA,TRBJ2-3,TRBD2,TGTGCCAGCAGACCAAGACTAGCGGGAGCCCCACAATCAGATACGCAGTATTTT,CASRPRLAGAPQSDTQYF
TRBV7-9,NA,TRBJ2-4,TRBD1,TGTGCCAGCAGCCGACAGGGGAAACGCGAAAACATTCAGTACTTC,CASSRQGKRENIQYF
TRBV15,NA,TRBJ1-1,NA,TGTGCCACCAGCCGAGACACCCTGAACACTGAAGCTTTCTTT,CATSRDTLNTEAFF
TRBV11-1,many,TRBJ2-7,TRBD2,TGTGCCAGCAGCTCTCCGGGACTAGCGGGATTAGAGGCCTACGAGCAGTACTTC,CASSSPGLAGLEAYEQYF
TRBV2,few,TRBJ2-3,TRBD2,TGTGCCAGCATGGAAGCGGGAGTTACAGTAGGTGCAGATACGCAGTATTTT,CASMEAGVTVGADTQYF
TRBV5-1,NA,TRBJ2-1,TRBD2,TGCGCCAGCAGCTTGGAGGCCCAGAGCGGGAGATCAGGGTACAATGAGCAGTTCTTC,CASSLEAQSGRSGYNEQFF
TRBV5-1,NA,TRBJ2-5,TRBD1,TGCGCCAGCAGCAATGGACAGGGTTACAGGGGCTCCGAGACCCAGTACTTC,CASSNGQGYRGSETQYF
TRBV7-8,few,TRBJ2-1,TRBD2,TGTGCCAGCAGCGTTAAGGGGCTAGGGGAGGGATTAAGCTCCTACAATGAGCAGTTCTTC,CASSVKGLGEGLSSYNEQFF
TRBV5-1,once,TRBJ2-1,TRBD2,TGCGCCAGCAGCGACCCTAGCGGGAGCCCTGATGAGCAGTTCTTC,CASSDPSGSPDEQFF
TRBV15,NA,TRBJ2-1,NA,TGTGCCACCGAACCGGACGGGGACAATGAGCAGTTCTTC,CATEPDGDNEQFF
TRBV7-3,few,TRBJ2-5,TRBD1,TGTGCCAGCAGCTCAACAGGGGGCCCACAAGAGACCCAGTACTTC,CASSSTGGPQETQYF
TRBV7-8,few,TRBJ2-3,NA,TGTGCCAGCAGCGTAAAGCCCAATACGCAGTATTTT,CASSVKPNTQYF
TRBV4-1,few,TRBJ2-1,TRBD2,TGCGCCAGCAGCCACGAACTAGCGGGAGTCCGCTATGAGCAGTTCTTC,CASSHELAGVRYEQFF
TRBV5-1,many,TRBJ1-1,NA,TGCGCCAGCAGCTTTAGTTGGTCCGGGGCGACTGAAGCTTTCTTT,CASSFSWSGATEAFF
TRBV5-5,few,TRBJ2-6,NA,TGTGCCAGCAGCTTGGGGCCTTTCCAGTTTGGGGCCAACGTCCTGACTTTC,CASSLGPFQFGANVLTF
TRBV12-3/TRBV12-4,few,TRBJ1-4,NA,TGTGCCAGCAGTCCCTGGATGGGGGCTAATGAAAAACTGTTTTTT,CASSPWMGANEKLFF
TRBV24-1,many,TRBJ2-3,TRBD1,TGTGCCACCAGTGAGTCCGGGACAGGACCCACAGATACGCAGTATTTT,CATSESGTGPTDTQYF
TRBV6-6,NA,TRBJ2-7,NA,TGTGCCAGCAGTTCTTCAGGCTTCGAGCAGTACTTC,CASSSSGFEQYF
TRBV29-1,NA,TRBJ1-6,NA,TGCAGCGTTGCTCGGGGGGCGAATTCACCCCTCCACTTT,CSVARGANSPLHF
TRBV5-1,few,TRBJ2-1,TRBD2,TGCGCCAGCAGCTTGCTGGGACTAGCAGTCAATGAGCAGTTCTTC,CASSLLGLAVNEQFF
TRBV12-3/TRBV12-4,NA,TRBJ2-1,NA,TGTGCCAGCAGTAGAAACAGCGGGTCTGGCAATGAGCAGTTCTTC,CASSRNSGSGNEQFF
TRBV20-1,NA,TRBJ1-1,TRBD1,TGCAGTGCTAGAGCCCGGGGACAGTCCAAAGCCAGGAACACTGAAGCTTTCTTT,CSARARGQSKARNTEAFF
TRBV18,few,TRBJ2-3,TRBD1,TGTGCCAGCTCACCCATACTAACAGGGGGCACAGATACGCAGTATTTT,CASSPILTGGTDTQYF
TRBV7-9,many,TRBJ2-3,NA,TGTGCCAGCAGCTTAGTCGGCAGGGCGCAGTATTTT,CASSLVGRAQYF
TRBV5-1,many,TRBJ2-4,TRBD1,TGCGCCAGCAGGGGACAGGGAACGAACATTCAGTACTTC,CASRGQGTNIQYF
TRBV5-1,few,TRBJ1-4,NA,TGCGCCAGCAGCTTGGAGGGGTCGGGTACGGCTGAAAAACTGTTTTTT,CASSLEGSGTAEKLFF
TRBV3-1,NA,TRBJ2-1,NA,TGTGCCAGCAGCCAAGCAGCGCACAATGAGCAGTTCTTC,CASSQAAHNEQFF
TRBV7-6,few,TRBJ2-7,NA,TGTGCCAGCAGCTTAGCTTTCGGGATGGAGGCCTACGAGCAGTACTTC,CASSLAFGMEAYEQYF
TRBV12-3/TRBV12-4,NA,TRBJ2-7,NA,TGTGCCAGCAGTTTTTCCTTTCCCTCCTACGAGCAGTACTTC,CASSFSFPSYEQYF
TRBV28,NA,TRBJ2-7,NA,TGTGCCAGCACCCGGTCGGGGTACGAGCAGTACTTC,CASTRSGYEQYF
TRBV7-2,NA,TRBJ2-2,TRBD2,TGTGCCAGCAGCTTAGGGCTTCTAGCGGGTTACACCGGGGAGCTGTTTTTT,CASSLGLLAGYTGELFF
TRBV14,few,TRBJ1-2,TRBD1,TGTGCCAGCAGCCAAGAAAGGGGGACAGCCTTCTATGGCTACACCTTC,CASSQERGTAFYGYTF
TRBV11-2,few,TRBJ2-1,TRBD1,TGTGCCAGCAGCCCCCTTACAGGGGACAATGAGCAGTTCTTC,CASSPLTGDNEQFF
TRBV5-1,few,TRBJ2-1,TRBD2,TGCGCCAGCAGCTTGAAAGCGGGGGGTGGCAATGAGCAGTTCTTC,CASSLKAGGGNEQFF
TRBV21-1,NA,TRBJ2-5,NA,TGTGCCAGCAGCAAAGTGCAAGGGAGGACCCAGTACTTC,CASSKVQGRTQYF
TRBV6-2/TRBV6-3,NA,TRBJ2-1,TRBD2,TGTGCCAGCAGTTACCCCCGGACTAGCGGGAGAACGGGTGAGCAGTTCTTC,CASSYPRTSGRTGEQFF
TRBV12-3/TRBV12-4,many,TRBJ2-7,TRBD1,TGTGCCAGCAGTCGGGACAGATCCTACGAGCAGTACTTC,CASSRDRSYEQYF
TRBV5-6,few,TRBJ2-3,TRBD2,TGTGCCAGCAGCGGAGACCCGGGAGGGCCGAAAGATACGCAGTATTTT,CASSGDPGGPKDTQYF
TRBV5-1,NA,TRBJ1-6,TRBD1,TGCGCCAGCCGGGACAGGTCCTTCGGGGTGGAGGATTCACCCCTCCACTTT,CASRDRSFGVEDSPLHF
TRBV27,NA,TRBJ1-5,NA,TGTGCCAGCAGTTCGGGCAGGAATCAGCCCCAGCATTTT,CASSSGRNQPQHF
TRBV6-5,few,TRBJ2-3,TRBD2,TGTGCCAGCAGTTATGAAGGACTAGCGGTAGATACGCAGTATTTT,CASSYEGLAVDTQYF
TRBV6-5,few,TRBJ1-2,NA,TGTGCCAGCCACAGGGCTTATGCTAACTATGGCTACACCTTC,CASHRAYANYGYTF
TRBV10-3,few,TRBJ2-5,TRBD1,TGTGCCACGGAGACAGGGCCTGAGACCCAGTACTTC,CATETGPETQYF
TRBV6-6,NA,TRBJ2-5,NA,TGTGCCAGCAGAACCTTGACCGTGGAGACCCAGTACTTC,CASRTLTVETQYF
TRBV6-5,NA,TRBJ1-3,NA,TGTGCCAGCAGTTACGGGCTTGGAAACACCATATATTTT,CASSYGLGNTIYF
TRBV27,NA,TRBJ2-1,NA,TGTGCCAGCAGTTTATCCGGGGCTAGCCCGAATTACAATGAGCAGTTCTTC,CASSLSGASPNYNEQFF
TRBV5-1,few,TRBJ2-1,TRBD2,TGCGCCAGCAGTTCTGCAGTTTGGCGACTAGCGGTATACTACAATGAGCAGTTCTTC,CASSSAVWRLAVYYNEQFF
TRBV12-3/TRBV12-4,NA,TRBJ2-7,TRBD1,TGTGCCAGCAGTCCACCCAGGGACAGGACCTACGAGCAGTACTTC,CASSPPRDRTYEQYF
TRBV6-6,NA,TRBJ1-1,NA,TGTGCCAGCAGTTCCACAGGGCTGGGTAACACTGAAGCTTTCTTT,CASSSTGLGNTEAFF
TRBV11-2,many,TRBJ1-4,NA,TGTGCCAGCAGCTCAGGGACCGCCGATAATGAAAAACTGTTTTTT,CASSSGTADNEKLFF
TRBV2,few,TRBJ1-1,NA,TGTGCCAGCAGTGAAGCGCCCAGACAGCGAGACACTGAAGCTTTCTTT,CASSEAPRQRDTEAFF
TRBV5-1,NA,TRBJ2-7,NA,TGCGCCAGCAGCTCCGGCGGCCGTGGGGTCTACGAGCAGTACTTC,CASSSGGRGVYEQYF